The sequence of this TCR beta chain was determined in a study of cytotoxic CD8 clonotypes in ibrutinib-treated CLL. The overall study: Included were 11 relapsed/refractory and some 15 treatment-naive patients, of whom about 18 were IGHV unmutated.

This CDR3 spans 15 amino acids. V shed 3 bases and J 2 bases; nucleotides not matched to a gene: 5. CDR1 is SGHRS, CDR2 YFSETQ, per germline. In this sample, this clone turned up a few times. Its specificity is not known. PBMCs that had been cryopreserved were the source of about 2 micrograms of genomic DNA for TCR beta libraries. The repertoire was sequenced with immunoSEQ multiplex PCR; TCRdb's copy has only in-frame clones and lacks some. The profile shows 300,000 or so clones, about 64% of them singletons. Study-wide results and caveats: Sustained-remission and progressing patients had unequal sampling times. Researchers report that baseline clonality outpaced age-matched healthy donors and tracked circulating CD8+ T-cell counts.

The TCR comes from a human donor with chronic lymphocytic leukemia. The genes are TRBV5-1 and TRBJ1-2; the match to TRBD1 covers 9 bases. This sample comprised PBMCs, obtained after 36 months of ibrutinib treatment. DNA of the CDR3: TGCGCCAGCAGCTGGACAGGGGAACTAAACTATGGCTACACCTTC. Protein sequence: CASSWTGELNYGYTF. Drawing the rest from reference TRBV5-1 and TRBJ1-2, the complete variable domain is KAGVTQTPRYLIKTRGQQVTLSCSPISGHRSVSWYQQTPGQGLQFLFEYFSETQRNKGNFPGRFSGRQFSNSRSEMNVSTLELGDSALYLCASSWTGELNYGYTFGSGTRLTVV.